Following are 22 T cell receptor beta chains from one sample sequenced in a study of OX40 agonist ivuxolimab in advanced cancers. Measured with immunoSEQ multiplex PCR; TCRdb has only the in-frame clones, and not every one. Of approximately 28,000 clones listed, approximately 90% are singletons. This material consisted of CD4+ or CD8+ T cells sorted from blood, taken in a trial of the OX40 agonist ivuxolimab. The receptors come from an adult with an advanced solid tumor such as melanoma, head and neck, liver or kidney cancer.

The J gene is TRBJ2-2, the V gene TRBV9; D unclear. The V and J ends lost 0 bases and 5 bases respectively, with 2 bases between them. The CDR3 has 12 residues. From germline, CDR1 is SGDLS and CDR2 YYNGEE. The CDR3 DNA is TGTGCCAGCAGCGTAGTAACCGGGGAGCTGTTTTTT. Amino acid sequence: CASSVVTGELFF.

The chain is built from TRBV27 and TRBJ2-1; weak D call: TRBD2 (6 bases). V shed 8 bases and J shed 14 bases, with 19 bases lying between them. The CDR3 has 12 amino acids. Germline CDR1 MNHEY, CDR2 SMNVEV (reference sequence). CDR3 sequence reads: CASGSLMPGEFF. CDR3 nucleotide sequence: TGTGCCAGCGGGTCCCTTATGCCGGGGGAGTTCTTC.

CDR3 in DNA: TGTGCCAGCAGTTCCAGACTACCCTACGAGCAGTACTTC. It specifies CASSSRLPYEQYF. J is TRBJ2-7 and V is TRBV27; TRBD2 is a possible D gene (5 bases). CDR1 MNHEY and CDR2 SMNVEV come from the germline V gene (reference sequence). Trimming removed 4 bases from V and 2 bases from J, with 9 bases in between. The CDR3 is 13 amino acids.

The chain employs TRBV6-1 and TRBJ2-3; the match to TRBD1 covers 7 bases. Germline assignment: CDR1 MNHNS and CDR2 SASEGT. The junction had 7 bases not matched to a gene; V was cut back by 1 base and J by 3 bases. The CDR3 is 16 amino acids. CDR3 DNA sequence: TGTGCCAGCAGTGAAGTGACAGGGCTCGATACAGATACGCAGTATTTT. Protein product: CASSEVTGLDTDTQYF.

This chain connects TRBV7-8 to TRBJ2-2; possible D gene TRBD2, 6 bases. V was cut by 4 bases and J by 4 bases, with 19 bases left in between. Looked up from germline, CDR1 is SGHVS and CDR2 is FQNEAQ. The CDR3 contains 17 residues. The CDR3 coding sequence is TGTGCCAGCAGCTCCCCCTCCAGCGGGCGCTTCACCGGGGAGCTGTTTTTT. The encoded protein is CASSSPSSGRFTGELFF.

This clone was seen only once. J is TRBJ1-1 and V is TRBV9; TRBD1 might be the D (6 bases). V was shortened by 3 bases and J by 0 bases, with 15 bases between the two germline ends. Germline CDR1 and CDR2: SGDLS and YYNGEE. This CDR3 has 16 amino acids. The CDR3: CASSGGVAGVNTEAFF. CDR3 nucleotides: TGTGCCAGCAGCGGGGGAGTGGCAGGGGTGAACACTGAAGCTTTCTTT.

The chain is built from TRBV7-6 and TRBJ2-7; D unclear. This CDR3 contains 14 residues. The ends were cut back, 5 bases at V and 2 bases at J, with 13 bases in the middle. The germline V gene encodes CDR1 SGHVS and CDR2 FNYEAQ. This chain's CDR3 is CASSGRTDPYEQYF. The CDR3 DNA is TGTGCCAGCAGCGGAAGGACGGACCCCTACGAGCAGTACTTC.

The chain's CDR3 is CASSLSIVRPYNEQFF. The DNA of the CDR3 is TGTGCCAGCAGTTTATCGATAGTCCGCCCCTACAATGAGCAGTTCTTC. This rearrangement joins TRBV27 to TRBJ2-1; D gene ambiguous. V lost 0 bases to trimming and J lost 2 bases, with 11 bases between them. The CDR3 length is 16 residues. Germline CDR1 reads MNHEY; CDR2 reads SMNVEV (reference sequence).

The V call is TRBV18, the J call TRBJ2-5, with 7 positions matching TRBD2. Germline V gene sequence: CDR1 KGHSH, CDR2 LQKENI. J gave up 4 bases and V 2 bases, and 16 bases lay outside the gene matches. This CDR3 comprises 18 residues. CDR3 DNA: TGTGCCAGCTCACCAGACTCAGTCGCGGGAGAAGAAACAGAGACCCAGTACTTC. Its protein is CASSPDSVAGEETETQYF.

V usage is TRBV6-5 and J usage is TRBJ2-7; D might be TRBD1 or TRBD2, each matching 6 bases. The CDR3 has 15 amino acids. Germline lookup yields CDR1 MNHEY and CDR2 SVGAGI. Trimming cost V 4 bases and J 5 bases, with 18 bases left between them. The CDR3 protein is CASSSLGGAYDEQYF. CDR3 nucleotides: TGTGCCAGCAGTTCTTTGGGGGGCGCCTACGACGAGCAGTACTTC.

This sequence joins TRBV9 and TRBJ1-4; 10 bases match TRBD1. V lost 4 bases, J lost 6 bases, and 6 bases stayed unmatched. Germline CDR1 reads SGDLS; CDR2 reads YYNGEE. The CDR3 runs 15 residues. Here the CDR3 DNA reads TGTGCCAGCAGCCCCTCCGGGACAGGGGATGAAAAACTGTTTTTT. Translating gives CASSPSGTGDEKLFF.

This clone was recorded a few times. The V and J genes are TRBV9 and TRBJ1-1, with D perhaps matching TRBD1 (6 bases). CDR1 and CDR2 (germline): SGDLS, YYNGEE. Trimming took off 0 bases at V and 4 bases at J, with 7 bases between the two ends. The CDR3 loop spans 13 amino acids. The CDR3 loop reads CASSVGGATEAFF. DNA for the CDR3: TGTGCCAGCAGCGTAGGGGGGGCCACTGAAGCTTTCTTT.

The CDR3 DNA reads TGTGCCAGCAGCTCAAGGGCCCACGGGGGCGAAGAGACCCAGTACTTC. Translating gives CASSSRAHGGEETQYF. The chain uses TRBV13 and TRBJ2-5, with D perhaps assigned TRBD1 or TRBD2 (6 bases each). The CDR3 has 16 amino acids. Per germline, CDR1 PRHDT and CDR2 FYEKMQ (reference sequence). The ends were cut back, 4 bases at V and 3 bases at J, with 18 bases in the middle. The full variable domain, completed using reference TRBV13 and TRBJ2-5, is AAGVIQSPRHLIKEKRETATLKCYPIPRHDTVYWYQQGPGQDPQFLISFYEKMQSDKGSIPDRFSAQQFSDYHSELNMSSLELGDSALYFCASSSRAHGGEETQYFGPGTRLLVL.

The V call is TRBV9, the J call TRBJ1-1; D is unclear. The CDR3 covers 15 residues. Trimming shortened V by 3 bases and J by 0 bases, and 12 bases separated the two germline ends. In germline, CDR1 is SGDLS, CDR2 YYNGEE. The CDR3 loop reads CASSGEDGMNTEAFF. The CDR3 DNA sequence: TGTGCCAGCAGCGGAGAAGACGGAATGAACACTGAAGCTTTCTTT.

This clone came up a few times. The chain employs TRBV19 and TRBJ1-5; D remains ambiguous. The germline CDR1 and CDR2 sequences are LNHDA and SQIVND (reference sequence). V lost 3 bases, J lost 3 bases, and 12 bases lay in between. The CDR3 extends over 15 amino acids. The CDR3 region is CASSIRSAPNQPQHF. CDR3 sequence (DNA): TGTGCCAGTAGTATTAGGTCAGCTCCCAATCAGCCCCAGCATTTT.

The rearrangement uses TRBV11-2 and TRBJ2-6; no definite D call. V lost 5 bases, J lost 0 bases, and 8 bases lay in between. CDR1 is SGHAT, CDR2 FQNNGV, per germline. This CDR3 is 15 amino acids long. In nucleotides, the CDR3 is TGTGCCAGCAGCCTACAGCTCTCTGGGGCCAACGTCCTGACTTTC. The encoded protein is CASSLQLSGANVLTF.

This chain connects TRBV19 to TRBJ1-1; D perhaps matches TRBD1 (6 bases). The CDR3 has 13 residues. Germline assignment: CDR1 LNHDA and CDR2 SQIVND (reference sequence). V shed 3 bases and J shed 5 bases, with 10 bases lying between them. As DNA, the CDR3 is TGTGCCAGTAGTATGACAGGCATAACTGAAGCTTTCTTT. This encodes CASSMTGITEAFF.

The chain couples TRBV27 to TRBJ2-7; tentatively, D is TRBD1 or TRBD2 (6 bases each). This CDR3 is 14 amino acids long. The germline V gene has CDR1 MNHEY and CDR2 SMNVEV (reference sequence). V was shortened by 6 bases and J by 2 bases, with 14 bases between the two germline ends. The DNA of the CDR3 is TGTGCCAGCAGCCCAGGGGAGGCCCCCTACGAGCAGTACTTC. This encodes CASSPGEAPYEQYF.

This clone has more than one count but fewer than ten. The V gene is TRBV10-2, the J gene TRBJ1-1; 7 bases match TRBD1. The CDR3 runs 14 residues. V dropped 6 bases and J dropped 1; count of bases not matched to a gene: 5. The germline gives CDR1 WSHSY, CDR2 SAAADI. In nucleotides, the CDR3 is TGCGCCAGCAGCTTGGGACAGCAGAACACTGAAGCTTTCTTT. This codes for CASSLGQQNTEAFF.

The rearrangement links TRBV10-2 to TRBJ1-1; 8 bases agree with TRBD1. The CDR3 consists of 13 residues. Germline CDR1 WSHSY, CDR2 SAAADI. The J segment lost 2 bases and the V segment lost 7 bases, leaving 3 bases of the junction unmatched. In DNA, the CDR3 is TGCGCCAGCAATGGACAGGGAAACACTGAAGCTTTCTTT. This encodes CASNGQGNTEAFF.

The chain is built from TRBV2 and TRBJ2-5; 8 nucleotides agree with TRBD2. This CDR3 contains 16 residues. V was pared by 6 bases and J by 4 bases, with 13 bases of the junction left unmatched. CDR1 is SNHLY and CDR2 is FYNNEI in the germline V gene. CDR3 protein: CASRPKEREGRETQYF. The DNA of the CDR3 is TGTGCCAGCAGACCCAAGGAACGGGAGGGCCGAGAGACCCAGTACTTC.

The chain uses TRBV7-6 and TRBJ1-2; 9 bases align to TRBD1. After removal of 5 bases from V and 6 bases from J, the junction contained 4 bases not matched to a gene. The CDR3 consists of 13 residues. Germline V gene data show CDR1 as SGHVS and CDR2 as FNYEAQ. CDR3 in amino acids: CASSLGQGDGYTF. The DNA of the CDR3 is TGTGCCAGCAGCCTGGGACAGGGAGATGGCTACACCTTC.